The 24 T cell receptor beta chains below come from one sample, sequenced in a study of human T cells and chemical hapten exposure. Time point indicated: patch test 2, 6 weeks after DPC sensitization. Noted treatment: therapeutic diphenylcyclopropenone sensitization with weekly scalp DPC. TCRdb called the RACE reads again in MiXCR, with one record for every CDR3 protein. This table has 80,000 to 95,000 distinct CDR3 sequences, 9.5% to 11% appearing once. The specimen comprised whole blood, sampled in connection with sensitization to the hapten diphenylcyclopropenone (DPC). Source of these receptors: a middle-aged man with alopecia areata. Some clones in this sample may be carry-over from other donors' samples.

In its sample, this clonotype was seen a few times. The chain has TRBV29-1 and TRBJ2-2, with 11 nucleotides matching TRBD2. The trim removed 7 bases at V and 8 bases at J, leaving 6 bases unmatched. The CDR3 is made up of 13 amino acids. Germline loops: CDR1 SQVTM, CDR2 ANQGSEA. The CDR3, as DNA: TGCAGCGGGATGACTAGCGGGAAAGGGGAGCTGTTTTTT. Its protein product is CSGMTSGKGELFF.

This clonotype appeared a few times. The chain recombines TRBV9 with TRBJ1-1; D is undetermined. The CDR3 consists of 14 residues. V lost 0 bases and J lost 4, with 10 bases in between. Germline assignment: CDR1 SGDLS and CDR2 YYNGEE. The CDR3 spells CASSVVGVATEAFF. The CDR3 DNA sequence: TGTGCCAGCAGCGTAGTTGGGGTAGCCACTGAAGCTTTCTTT.

This chain connects TRBV7-3 to TRBJ2-1; D is undetermined. Germline CDR1 reads SGHTA; CDR2 reads FQGTGA. Trimming pared 1 base from V and 8 bases from J, leaving 6 bases between. The CDR3 spans 12 residues. Written as DNA, the CDR3 is TGTGCCAGCAGCTTAAATAGGGATGAGCAGTTCTTC. It translates to CASSLNRDEQFF.

The V and J genes are TRBV7-2 and TRBJ2-3; D gene unclear. The CDR3 extends over 14 amino acids. The germline gives CDR1 SGHTA, CDR2 FQGNSA. V was shortened by 1 base and J by 0 bases, with 5 bases between the two germline ends. Here the CDR3 reads CASSLGASTDTQYF. The CDR3 DNA reads as TGTGCCAGCAGCTTAGGAGCTAGCACAGATACGCAGTATTTT. The variable domain in full, with the rest retrieved from reference TRBV7-2 and TRBJ2-3, is GAGVSQSPSNKVTEKGKDVELRCDPISGHTALYWYRQSLGQGLEFLIYFQGNSAPDKSGLPSDRFSAERTGGSVSTLTIQRTQQEDSAVYLCASSLGASTDTQYFGPGTRLTVL.

This clonotype was detected a few times. V usage is TRBV6-1 and J usage is TRBJ2-2; TRBD1 aligns across 10 bases. The CDR3 length is 17 residues. Germline-derived CDR1 and CDR2 are MNHNS and SASEGT. With V trimmed by 4 bases and J by 5 bases, 10 bases remained unmatched. The CDR3 DNA reads as TGTGCCAGCAGTGGATTAGCCGGGACAGGGGTAACCGGGGAGCTGTTTTTT. It is translated as CASSGLAGTGVTGELFF.

The J gene is TRBJ2-3, the V gene TRBV6-5; D tentatively reads TRBD1 or TRBD2 (6 bases each). Trimming shortened V by 0 bases and J by 6 bases, and 13 bases separated the two germline ends. Germline V CDR1 and CDR2: MNHEY, SVGAGI. CDR3 length equals 15 residues. The CDR3: CASSYSNGGKDTQYF. DNA of the CDR3: TGTGCCAGCAGTTACTCGAACGGGGGCAAGGATACGCAGTATTTT.

V gene TRBV6-1 combines with J gene TRBJ2-7, with TRBD2 matching over 7 bases. The CDR3 has 13 residues. The germline V gene has CDR1 MNHNS and CDR2 SASEGT. The ends lost 8 bases at V and 2 bases at J; junction bases unmatched: 6. The CDR3 sequence: CASGSGGTYEQYV. The CDR3, as DNA: TGTGCCAGCGGGTCGGGGGGTACCTACGAGCAGTACGTC.

This clonotype was picked up many times. The chain is built from TRBV20-1 and TRBJ1-5; weak D call: TRBD1 (5 bases). Trimming stripped 6 bases from V and 2 bases from J, with 14 bases between. Germline V gene lookup returns CDR1 DFQATT and CDR2 SNEGSKA (reference sequence). The CDR3 has 14 amino acids. The CDR3 sequence is CSASGRVGNQPQHF. Written as DNA, the CDR3 is TGCAGTGCATCCGGCAGGGTTGGCAATCAGCCCCAGCATTTT.

To note about this clonotype: A read error is possible here, since a much larger clone lies one base away. CDR3 in amino acids: CTSSFMIRTGQITNTGELFF. The CDR3 coding sequence is TGCACCAGCAGCTTTATGATTCGGACAGGCCAAATTACGAACACCGGGGAGCTGTTTTTT. The chain recombines TRBV5-1 with TRBJ2-2, with TRBD1 identical over 7 bases. This CDR3 contains 20 residues. Germline CDR1 is SGHRS and CDR2 is YFSETQ.

The rearrangement links TRBV15 to TRBJ1-5; D not resolved. CDR1 and CDR2 from the germline V gene are LNHNV and YYDKDF (reference sequence). V was trimmed by 2 bases and J by 0 bases, leaving 5 bases between them. The CDR3 is 14 amino acids. The DNA of the CDR3 is TGTGCCACCAGCAGACCTTATAGCAATCAGCCCCAGCATTTT. Translated: CATSRPYSNQPQHF.

This clonotype was seen a handful of times. The rearrangement links TRBV5-6 to TRBJ2-3; the match to TRBD1 covers 7 bases. The CDR3 is 13 amino acids. Looked up from germline, CDR1 is SGHDT and CDR2 is YYEEEE. The J segment lost 14 bases and the V segment lost 3 bases, leaving 12 bases of the junction unmatched. The CDR3 protein is CASSSIDRVATYF. In nucleotides, the CDR3 is TGTGCCAGCAGCTCCATCGACAGGGTCGCCACGTATTTT.

The sample holds a few counts of this clonotype. The rearrangement links TRBV3-1 to TRBJ1-5, with a weak D call TRBD1 (6 bases). This CDR3 region has 15 residues. Trimming took 3 bases from V and 0 from J, leaving 9 bases between them. The V gene's germline CDR1 is LGHDT and CDR2 YNNKEL (reference sequence). As DNA, the CDR3 is TGTGCCAGCAGCCAGGACAGCTCTAGCAATCAGCCCCAGCATTTT. It yields the protein CASSQDSSSNQPQHF.

The V and J genes are TRBV11-2 and TRBJ2-3; 9 bases fit TRBD2. This CDR3 is built from 16 residues. CDR1 and CDR2 (germline): SGHAT, FQNNGV. V lost 1 base to trimming and J lost 4 bases; unmatched junction nucleotides: 6. The CDR3 bases are TGTGCCAGCAGCTTAGGAGCGGGAGGTTCGGCAGATACGCAGTATTTT. Translated: CASSLGAGGSADTQYF.

This clonotype was seen a few times. V usage is TRBV6-5 and J usage is TRBJ1-5; 12 bases align to TRBD1. CDR1 is MNHEY and CDR2 is SVGAGI in the germline V gene. With 6 bases clipped from V and 7 bases from J, the junction kept 4 bases outside the gene matches. The CDR3 has 14 residues. CDR3 sequence: CASRRGQGAQPQHF. The CDR3, as DNA: TGTGCCAGCAGGAGGGGACAGGGGGCCCAGCCCCAGCATTTT.

This clonotype was detected ten times or more. The rearrangement uses TRBV10-3 and TRBJ2-5; D may be TRBD1 (6 bases). Germline assignment: CDR1 ENHRY and CDR2 SYGVKD. The CDR3 length is 14 residues. V was trimmed by 10 bases and J by 4 bases, leaving 19 bases between them. CDR3 sequence: CATESGQALETQYF. CDR3 nucleotides: TGTGCCACCGAGTCGGGACAAGCATTAGAGACCCAGTACTTC.

This clonotype was seen many times. The rearrangement links TRBV10-3 to TRBJ1-1, with 9 nucleotides matching TRBD1. Losses at the gene ends were 0 bases for V and 3 bases for J; bases not matched to a gene: 2. Germline values: CDR1 ENHRY, CDR2 SYGVKD. The length of the CDR3 is 15 residues. The CDR3, as DNA: TGTGCCATCAGTGAGTCACAGGGGGCATACACTGAAGCTTTCTTT. This encodes CAISESQGAYTEAFF.

This clonotype came up a few times. This chain links TRBV5-1 with TRBJ1-1; D not resolved. Germline loops: CDR1 SGHRS, CDR2 YFSETQ. V gave up 6 bases and J gave up 1 base, with 7 bases separating them. CDR3 size: 12 residues. The CDR3 nucleotides read TGCGCCAGCAAACTGGCGAACACTGAAGCTTTCTTT. As protein: CASKLANTEAFF.

This clonotype was picked up a small number of times. The genes are TRBV10-3 and TRBJ2-3; TRBD2 matches at 11 bases. Looked up from germline, CDR1 is ENHRY and CDR2 is SYGVKD. The ends lost 4 bases at V and 1 base at J; junction bases unmatched: 1. The CDR3 sequence is 15 residues long. CDR3 loop: CAISVTSGGTDTQYF. The DNA of the CDR3 is TGTGCCATCAGTGTGACTAGCGGGGGCACAGATACGCAGTATTTT.

This clonotype was detected only once. The CDR3 DNA reads as TGTGCCATCAGTCCGGACAGGGGGCGTGGGGACACTGAAGCTTTCTTT. Protein: CAISPDRGRGDTEAFF. The chain carries TRBV10-3 and TRBJ1-1; 11 bases align to TRBD1. V gave up 5 bases and J gave up 3 bases; unmatched junction bases: 8. Germline V gives CDR1 ENHRY, CDR2 SYGVKD. This CDR3 comprises 16 residues.

This clonotype has a handful of counts. V gene TRBV6-2 or TRBV6-3 combines with J gene TRBJ2-1, with D possibly being TRBD2 (5 bases). Deletions cut 6 bases from V and 4 bases from J, with 10 bases between. Germline CDR1 MNHEY, CDR2 SVGEGT. This CDR3 is built from 13 residues. As DNA, the CDR3 is TGTGCCAGCAGAAAAGCGGTGTACAATGAGCAGTTCTTC. As protein: CASRKAVYNEQFF.

The chain links TRBV28 to TRBJ1-5; D remains ambiguous. The V and J ends lost 5 bases and 4 bases respectively, with 9 bases between them. Looked up from germline, CDR1 is MDHEN and CDR2 is SYDVKM. This CDR3 is 13 amino acids long. CDR3 residues: CASSLQLNQPQHF. Written as DNA, the CDR3 is TGTGCCAGCAGTCTACAACTAAATCAGCCCCAGCATTTT.

The rearrangement uses TRBV7-8 and TRBJ2-5, with 14 nucleotides matching TRBD2. Germline V lookup: CDR1 SGHVS, CDR2 FQNEAQ. J was trimmed by 4 bases and V by 5 bases; bases with no gene match: 9. The CDR3 extends over 17 amino acids. CDR3 in DNA: TGTGCCAGCAGCACACAAGGACTAGCGGGAGGTAGAGAGACCCAGTACTTC. Its translation: CASSTQGLAGGRETQYF.

This clonotype was recorded at least ten times. This chain connects TRBV6-1 to TRBJ2-3; 7 positions agree with TRBD2. V lost 7 bases, J lost 5 bases, and 18 bases stayed unmatched. Germline-derived CDR1 and CDR2 are MNHNS and SASEGT. CDR3 length: 17 amino acids. CDR3 residues: CASTLMGGSEGGDTQYF. For the CDR3, the DNA is TGTGCCAGCACCTTGATGGGCGGGAGTGAAGGAGGAGATACGCAGTATTTT.

The chain recombines TRBV27 with TRBJ2-7, with D possibly matching TRBD2 (6 bases). With 2 bases removed from V and 2 bases from J, the gap between germline ends came to 16 bases. Germline CDR1 and CDR2: MNHEY and SMNVEV (reference sequence). The CDR3 has 16 amino acids. CDR3 DNA sequence: TGTGCCAGCAGTTTAGGAGTAGTTGGGGGGACCTACGAGCAGTACTTC. Its protein product is CASSLGVVGGTYEQYF.